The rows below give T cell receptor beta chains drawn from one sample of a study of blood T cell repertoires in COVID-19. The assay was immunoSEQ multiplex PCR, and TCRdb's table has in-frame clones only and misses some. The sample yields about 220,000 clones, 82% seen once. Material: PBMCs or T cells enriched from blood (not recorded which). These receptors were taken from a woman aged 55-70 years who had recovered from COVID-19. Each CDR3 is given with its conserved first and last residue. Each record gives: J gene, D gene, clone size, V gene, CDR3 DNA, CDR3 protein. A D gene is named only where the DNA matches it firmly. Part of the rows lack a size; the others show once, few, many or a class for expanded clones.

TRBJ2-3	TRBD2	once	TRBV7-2	TGTGCCAGCAGCTTATGGTTAGCGGGAGGTAGCACAGATACGCAGTATTTT	CASSLWLAGGSTDTQYF
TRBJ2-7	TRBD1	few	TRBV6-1	TGTGCCAGCAGTGGGCCCAAATCAGGGGGCATTTTCACCTACGAGCAGTACTTC	CASSGPKSGGIFTYEQYF
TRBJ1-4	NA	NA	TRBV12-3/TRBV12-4	TGTGCCAGCACGCGGGTAGGGGAAAAACTGTTTTTT	CASTRVGEKLFF
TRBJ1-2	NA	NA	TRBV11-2	TGTGCCAGCAGCTTAGGGATACAGGGCGCGAGTGGCTACACCTTC	CASSLGIQGASGYTF
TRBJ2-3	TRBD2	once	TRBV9	TGTGCCAGCAGCGTACGGGCGGGGGGCACAGATACGCAGTATTTT	CASSVRAGGTDTQYF
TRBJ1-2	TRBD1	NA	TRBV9	TGTGCCAGCAGCGGGGCAGGGGGGAGGATCACCTTC	CASSGAGGRITF
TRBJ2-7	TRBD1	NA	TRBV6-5	TGTGCCAGCACCGTAGGGGACAGGGGTTTGGTGCAGTACTTC	CASTVGDRGLVQYF
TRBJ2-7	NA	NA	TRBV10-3	TGTGCCATCAGTGCACAGTCCTACGAGCAGTACTTC	CAISAQSYEQYF
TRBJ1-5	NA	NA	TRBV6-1	TGTGCCAGCAGTGAAGGGAGGGATCGTGTCGTCGCCAATCAGCCCCAGCATTTT	CASSEGRDRVVANQPQHF
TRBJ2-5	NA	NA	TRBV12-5	TGTGCTAGTGGTCTATTTGAGACCCAGTACTTC	CASGLFETQYF
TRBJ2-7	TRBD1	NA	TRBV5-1	TGCGCCAGCAGCTTGGCAGGGACAGTCTACGAGCAGTACTTC	CASSLAGTVYEQYF
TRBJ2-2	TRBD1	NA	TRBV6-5	TGTGCCAGCAGTTACTCTTTGGACAGGGCGACCGGGGAGCTGTTTTTT	CASSYSLDRATGELFF
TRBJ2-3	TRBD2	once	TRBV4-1	TGCGCCAGCAGCCGGATCCTGGGACTAGCGGGAGGAGATACGCAGTATTTT	CASSRILGLAGGDTQYF
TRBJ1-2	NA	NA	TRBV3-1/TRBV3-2	TGTGCCAGCAGCCAAGATACGATCGGCTATGGCTACACCTTC	CASSQDTIGYGYTF
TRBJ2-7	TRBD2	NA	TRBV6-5	TGTGCCAGCAAAGCGGGGGGGCCAGGCGAGCAGTACTTC	CASKAGGPGEQYF
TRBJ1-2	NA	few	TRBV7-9	TGTGCCAGCAGCTTGCCAGATGTCGCTAACTATGGCTACACCTTC	CASSLPDVANYGYTF
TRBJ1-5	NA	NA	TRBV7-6	TGTGCCAGCAGCTTAGGCAGGATCAATCAGCCCCAGCATTTT	CASSLGRINQPQHF
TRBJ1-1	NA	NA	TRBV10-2	TGCGCCAGCAGCCCGAGCGGCAGATTAGAGGGTTTGAACACTGAAGCTTTCTTT	CASSPSGRLEGLNTEAFF
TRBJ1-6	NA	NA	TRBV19	TGTGCCAGTACCTCAATCCAGGGCTCCTATAATTCACCCCTCCACTTT	CASTSIQGSYNSPLHF
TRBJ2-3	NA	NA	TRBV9	TGTGCCAGCAGCGTCACTTTCACAGATACGCAGTATTTT	CASSVTFTDTQYF
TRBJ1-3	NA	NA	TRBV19	TGTGCCAGTAGTCAAGGGGCGGATGGAAACACCATATATTTT	CASSQGADGNTIYF
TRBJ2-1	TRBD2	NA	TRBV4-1	TGCGCCAGCAGCCAAAACCTAGCGGGGGCCCTCAATGAGCAGTTCTTC	CASSQNLAGALNEQFF
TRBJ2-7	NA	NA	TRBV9	TGTGCCAGCAGCCCTCGACAGGTCCTCTACGAGCAGTACTTC	CASSPRQVLYEQYF
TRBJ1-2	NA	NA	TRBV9	TGTGCCAGCAGCTTTAGAGACGGCGGTGGCTACACCTTC	CASSFRDGGGYTF
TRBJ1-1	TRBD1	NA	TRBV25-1	TGTGCCAGCAGAGGGGACAGTTCGAACACTGAAGCTTTCTTT	CASRGDSSNTEAFF
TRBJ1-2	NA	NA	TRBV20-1	TGCAGTGCCCCTTCAGGGCGAGGCTACACCTTC	CSAPSGRGYTF
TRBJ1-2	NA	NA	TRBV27	TGTGCCAGCAGGGAGAACCGTAATCCCTGGACAGATAGAGATGGCTACACCTTC	CASRENRNPWTDRDGYTF
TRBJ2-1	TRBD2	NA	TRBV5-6	TGTGCCAGCGGGGACGGGACTAGCGTGTACAATGAGCAGTTCTTC	CASGDGTSVYNEQFF
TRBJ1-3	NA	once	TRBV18	TGTGCCAGCTCACCCGCAGGGCCTGGAAACACCATATATTTT	CASSPAGPGNTIYF
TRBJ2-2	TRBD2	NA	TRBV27	TGTGCCAGCAGTTTCCTAGCGGGAGGAACCGGGGAGCTGTTTTTT	CASSFLAGGTGELFF
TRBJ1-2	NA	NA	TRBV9	TGTGCCAGCAGCGTAGCTGGAGATCCGGGGGGCTACACCTTC	CASSVAGDPGGYTF
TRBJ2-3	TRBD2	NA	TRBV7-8	TGTGCCAGCAGCTCAAGACTAGCGGGAGGATCGGGTTTTTATACGCAGTATTTT	CASSSRLAGGSGFYTQYF
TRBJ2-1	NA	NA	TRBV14	TGTGCCAGCAGCCAAAGCTGGAGCAATGAGCAGTTCTTC	CASSQSWSNEQFF
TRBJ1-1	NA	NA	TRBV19	TGTGCCAGTAGGACCGGGACAATGAACACTGAAGCTTTCTTT	CASRTGTMNTEAFF
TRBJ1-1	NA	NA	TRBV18	TGTGCCAGCTCAAACGACAGGCGGAACACTGAAGCTTTCTTT	CASSNDRRNTEAFF
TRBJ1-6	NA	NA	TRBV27	TGTGCCAGCAGTCGAGCAGGAAATTCACCCCTCCACTTT	CASSRAGNSPLHF
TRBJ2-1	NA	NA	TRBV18	TGTGCCAGCTCACACAGGGACCACCAAAACTACAATGAGCAGTTCTTC	CASSHRDHQNYNEQFF
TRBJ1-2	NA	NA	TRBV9	TGTGCCAGCAGCCCCTACATCGGGGGGAATGGCTACACCTTC	CASSPYIGGNGYTF
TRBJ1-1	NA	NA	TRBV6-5	TGTGCCAGCACCCCAGGGCAACTGAACACTGAAGCTTTCTTT	CASTPGQLNTEAFF
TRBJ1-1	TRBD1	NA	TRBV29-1	TGCAGCGTTGAAGGAGCCTGGACAGGGGGCGCGGCTGAAGCTTTCTTT	CSVEGAWTGGAAEAFF
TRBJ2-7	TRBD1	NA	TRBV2	TGTGCCAGCAGTGAACGGACAGGACGCTCCTACGAGCAGTACTTC	CASSERTGRSYEQYF
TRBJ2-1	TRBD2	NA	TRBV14	TGTGCCAGCAGCCAAATAGCGGGTTCCCCCCGGGACAATGAGCAGTTCTTC	CASSQIAGSPRDNEQFF
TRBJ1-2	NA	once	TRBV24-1	TGTGCCACCAGTGATTTCAACCGAGACTATGGCTACACCTTC	CATSDFNRDYGYTF
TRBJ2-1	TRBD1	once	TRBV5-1	TGCGCCAGCAGCCCCCAGGCACAGGGGGGATACGACGATGAGCAGTTCTTC	CASSPQAQGGYDDEQFF
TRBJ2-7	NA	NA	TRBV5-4	TGTGCCAGCAGTCCGGCTCGGGGAACCTACGAGCAGTACTTC	CASSPARGTYEQYF